The 18 T cell receptor beta chains in this list originate from one sample, sequenced in a study of cytomegalovirus exposure and HLA in healthy donors. The PCR had 60 Vbeta and 13 Jbeta primers. Here immunoSEQ multiplex PCR was the method, and the copy in TCRdb shows in-frame clones only, minus some. The sample records about 140,000 clones, just under 85% being singletons. The source material was PBMCs. The receptors were gathered from a woman aged 55-69 years in good health and CMV-seropositive.

This clone is a singleton in its sample. V is TRBV5-5 and J is TRBJ2-5; D call uncertain. Germline V lookup: CDR1 SGHKS, CDR2 YYEKEE (reference sequence). The ends were cut back, 3 bases at V and 4 bases at J, with 10 bases in the middle. There are 13 residues in the CDR3. The CDR3 DNA is TGTGCCAGCAGCTCCTTAAACGGAGAGACCCAGTACTTC. This sequence encodes CASSSLNGETQYF.

The chain carries TRBV7-9 and TRBJ1-2; 9 bases are a match to TRBD1. Unmatched junction bases numbered 8, after V lost 5 bases and J lost 4 bases. The CDR3 is made up of 15 amino acids. Looked up from germline, CDR1 is SEHNR and CDR2 is FQNEAQ (reference sequence). CDR3 loop: CASSDDRGTTYGYTF. CDR3 sequence (DNA): TGTGCCAGCAGCGATGACAGGGGGACTACCTATGGCTACACCTTC.

The rearrangement joins TRBV6-5 to TRBJ1-2; D is uncertain. CDR1 and CDR2 (germline): MNHEY, SVGAGI. The CDR3 loop spans 13 amino acids. V dropped 4 bases and J dropped 0 bases, with 6 bases sitting between them. CDR3: CASSLGANYGYTF. The CDR3 nucleotides read TGTGCCAGCAGTTTAGGAGCTAACTATGGCTACACCTTC.

This rearrangement joins TRBV11-2 to TRBJ2-1, with a weak D call TRBD2 (6 bases). CDR1 SGHAT and CDR2 FQNNGV come from the germline V gene. V was cut by 5 bases and J by 13 bases, with 24 bases left in between. This CDR3 comprises 15 residues. CDR3 sequence reads: CASSPDGGTSLEQFF. The CDR3 region has the DNA TGTGCCAGCAGCCCGGACGGGGGAACTAGCTTGGAACAGTTCTTC.

V usage is TRBV7-2 and J usage is TRBJ2-7; maybe TRBD2 (5 bases). CDR1 is SGHTA, CDR2 FQGNSA, per germline. CDR3 length equals 15 residues. Trimming stripped 0 bases from V and 5 bases from J, with 14 bases between. CDR3: CASSLARGSTHEQYF. In nucleotides, the CDR3 is TGTGCCAGCAGCTTAGCGCGAGGGAGCACCCACGAGCAGTACTTC.

The chain links TRBV5-4 to TRBJ2-1; 8 bases agree with TRBD1. The CDR3 has 17 amino acids. Unmatched junction bases numbered 8, after V lost 3 bases and J lost 0 bases. The germline gives CDR1 SGHNT, CDR2 YYREEE (reference sequence). CDR3 amino acids: CASSSYQGAGSYNEQFF. For the CDR3, the DNA is TGTGCCAGCAGCTCGTACCAGGGGGCGGGCTCCTACAATGAGCAGTTCTTC.

A few counts support this clone. The V and J genes are TRBV6-5 and TRBJ2-1; TRBD2 aligns across 8 bases. The CDR3 loop spans 15 amino acids. Germline CDR1 MNHEY, CDR2 SVGAGI. V shed 5 bases and J 2 bases; nucleotides not matched to a gene: 5. CDR3 nucleotides: TGTGCCAGCAGTAGGGGTAGCGGGGCCTACAATGAGCAGTTCTTC. Translating it yields CASSRGSGAYNEQFF.

The chain carries TRBV18 and TRBJ2-1, with D perhaps TRBD1 (5 bases). The CDR3 loop spans 16 amino acids. V lost 3 bases and J lost 6, with 18 bases in between. CDR1 is KGHSH, CDR2 LQKENI, per germline. This chain's CDR3 is CASSPRQAGQGNEQFF. The DNA of the CDR3 is TGTGCCAGCTCACCCCGCCAAGCAGGCCAGGGCAATGAGCAGTTCTTC.

The chain joins TRBV5-4 to TRBJ1-1; D is ambiguous. Deletions cut 0 bases from V and 1 base from J, with 7 bases between. CDR3 length equals 14 residues. Germline-derived CDR1 and CDR2 are SGHNT and YYREEE (reference sequence). Written as DNA, the CDR3 is TGTGCCAGCAGCTTGGGGGCAGAGAACACTGAAGCTTTCTTT. It is translated as CASSLGAENTEAFF.

This sequence joins TRBV18 and TRBJ2-7; D call uncertain. The CDR3 sequence is 16 residues long. V was cut by 2 bases and J by 0 bases, with 14 bases left in between. Germline CDR1 KGHSH, CDR2 LQKENI. The CDR3 DNA reads as TGTGCCAGCTCACCAAGACCGACAAATCCCTCCTACGAGCAGTACTTC. It is translated as CASSPRPTNPSYEQYF.

V is TRBV5-5 and J is TRBJ2-7, with a possible D match to TRBD1 (7 bases). Germline V gene data show CDR1 as SGHKS and CDR2 as YYEKEE (reference sequence). Between the trimmed V and J ends, which lost 4 bases and 5 bases, there was a span of 16 bases. This CDR3 spans 14 amino acids. The CDR3 sequence: CASSPMQGGHEQYF. The CDR3 DNA reads as TGTGCCAGCAGCCCAATGCAGGGGGGCCACGAGCAGTACTTC.

In nucleotides, the CDR3 is TGCGCCAGCAGCTTGACAGGGGTCGAGCAGTACTTC. This gives the protein CASSLTGVEQYF. This rearrangement joins TRBV5-1 to TRBJ2-5; 7 nucleotides align to TRBD1. The DNA end is more similar to TRBJ2-7, so the J call may be wrong. This CDR3 comprises 12 residues. CDR1 and CDR2 (germline): SGHRS, YFSETQ.

The rearrangement joins TRBV6-5 to TRBJ2-1; perhaps TRBD2 as D (6 bases). This CDR3 has 15 residues. Germline V gives CDR1 MNHEY, CDR2 SVGAGI. Trimming removed 2 bases from V and 9 bases from J, with 17 bases in between. The DNA of the CDR3 is TGTGCCAGCAGTTACGTAGCGGAAAGGGCTTTTGAGCAGTTCTTC. Protein sequence: CASSYVAERAFEQFF.

This clone was picked up a small number of times. V is TRBV6-6 and J is TRBJ2-3; 9 bases match TRBD2. Looked up from germline, CDR1 is MNHNY and CDR2 is SVGAGI (reference sequence). The CDR3 consists of 15 residues. V shed 4 bases and J 3 bases; nucleotides not matched to a gene: 5. CDR3 sequence: CASSSLSGRTDTQYF. DNA for the CDR3: TGTGCCAGCAGTTCCCTTAGCGGGAGAACAGATACGCAGTATTTT.

The V gene is TRBV4-1, the J gene TRBJ2-1; 8 bases match TRBD2. Germline V lookup: CDR1 MGHRA, CDR2 YSYEKL. V was clipped by 4 bases and J by 8 bases; unmatched bases: 10. The CDR3 sequence is 15 residues long. In DNA form, the CDR3 reads TGCGCCAGCAGCCTTATTAGCGGGATTATCTATGAGCAGTTCTTC. This translates into CASSLISGIIYEQFF.

The CDR3 is CASSYMGTGNYGYTF. In nucleotides, the CDR3 is TGTGCCAGCAGTTACATGGGGACAGGGAACTATGGCTACACCTTC. This chain joins TRBV28 and TRBJ1-2; 9 bases agree with TRBD1. V was clipped by 4 bases and J by 2 bases; unmatched bases: 5. Germline loops: CDR1 MDHEN, CDR2 SYDVKM. This CDR3 has 15 amino acids.

On this clone: One junction end disagrees with the germline gene, perhaps due to a read error. This chain connects TRBV6-5 to TRBJ2-7; TRBD2 aligns across 9 bases. The CDR3 spans 14 residues. Germline-derived CDR1 and CDR2 are MNHEY and SVGAGI. In DNA form, the CDR3 reads TGTGCCAGCAGTTACTCGGGGGCTAGCGGGAAGAAAGACTTC. Amino acid sequence: CASSYSGASGKKDF.

The chain recombines TRBV4-2 with TRBJ2-3, with TRBD2 identical over 13 bases. The trim removed 0 bases at V and 3 bases at J, leaving 9 bases unmatched. The CDR3 extends over 19 amino acids. Germline CDR1 reads LGHNA; CDR2 reads YNFKEQ. This CDR3 is CASSQDQSRTSGRTDTQYF. The CDR3 DNA follows: TGTGCCAGCAGCCAAGATCAATCCAGGACTAGCGGGAGAACAGATACGCAGTATTTT.